This T cell receptor (beta chain) stems from a study of cytomegalovirus exposure and HLA in healthy donors. Primers for the PCR totalled 60 Vbeta and 13 Jbeta. Using immunoSEQ multiplex PCR, the repertoire was profiled, and TCRdb retains in-frame clones only, with some absent. The sample contains approximately 220,000 clones, about 80% of which appear only once. The sequence was collected from a male donor in good health and CMV-seronegative. Sequences were obtained from PBMCs.

The CDR3 region has the DNA TGTGCCAGCGACGGGGGGCCCGGGGAGACCCAGTACTTC. Translating gives CASDGGPGETQYF. This chain links TRBV7-9 with TRBJ2-5; possible D gene TRBD2, 7 bases. This CDR3 has 13 amino acids. The V gene's germline CDR1 is SEHNR and CDR2 FQNEAQ (reference sequence). V lost 8 bases and J 5 bases, leaving 15 bases between the germline ends.